Following are 17 T cell receptor beta chains from one sample sequenced in a study of glioma-infiltrating T cells after dendritic cell vaccination. TCRdb's table, derived via immunoSEQ multiplex PCR, lists solely in-frame clones and lacks some. The table has around 100,000 clones, around 83% seen once; the top ten hold less than 7.5%. Regarding time point: after dendritic cell vaccination, including at tumor progression/relapse. The sequences come from blood, collected after dendritic cell vaccination. The receptors were sampled from a human donor with glioblastoma.

The rearrangement joins TRBV29-1 to TRBJ1-2; 9 bases are shared with TRBD1. J lost 6 bases, V lost 5 bases, and 7 bases had no gene match. CDR1 and CDR2 (germline): SQVTM, ANQGSEA. The CDR3 length is 13 residues. CDR3 in DNA: TGCAGCGTTCGGGACAGGGTGCAAAATGGCTACACCTTC. Amino acids: CSVRDRVQNGYTF.

J is TRBJ2-1 and V is TRBV7-6; 7 nucleotides align to TRBD2. CDR1 and CDR2 (germline): SGHVS, FNYEAQ. With V trimmed by 1 base and J by 7 bases, 4 bases remained unmatched. The CDR3 has 14 residues. In nucleotides, the CDR3 is TGTGCCAGCAGCTTAGATGTGGGGGGGAATGAGCAGTTCTTC. Translated, it gives CASSLDVGGNEQFF.

The chain joins TRBV28 to TRBJ2-1; 13 nucleotides agree with TRBD2. Losses at the gene ends were 8 bases for V and 3 bases for J; bases not matched to a gene: 4. The CDR3 length is 15 residues. The germline V gene has CDR1 MDHEN and CDR2 SYDVKM. The CDR3 DNA reads TGTGCCAGCCTACGGACTAGCGGGGGCTACAATGAGCAGTTCTTC. Its translation: CASLRTSGGYNEQFF.

The J gene is TRBJ1-1, the V gene TRBV6-4, with D hard to call. This CDR3 has 13 residues. V lost 3 bases and J lost 4, with 9 bases in between. The germline V gene has CDR1 MRHNA and CDR2 SNTAGT. In DNA form, the CDR3 reads TGTGCCAGCAGTGAACTCCGAGGCACTGAAGCTTTCTTT. It encodes CASSELRGTEAFF.

The chain uses TRBV10-3 and TRBJ2-3; D gene ambiguous. Germline CDR1 ENHRY, CDR2 SYGVKD. V was clipped by 5 bases and J by 1 base, with 13 bases between them. The CDR3 is 15 amino acids. The CDR3 DNA is TGTGCCATCAGTAATAGTATGGCGGGCACAGATACGCAGTATTTT. As protein: CAISNSMAGTDTQYF.

The CDR3 sequence: CASSLVGTGGPHTQYF. The CDR3 nucleotides are TGCGCCAGCAGCTTGGTTGGGACAGGGGGACCACATACGCAGTATTTT. The gene calls are TRBV5-1 and TRBJ2-3; 11 bases fit TRBD1. Germline V lookup: CDR1 SGHRS, CDR2 YFSETQ. This CDR3 has 16 residues. Losses at the gene ends were 0 bases for V and 7 bases for J; bases not matched to a gene: 7.

This chain connects TRBV5-4 to TRBJ2-7, with 10 bases lining up with TRBD1. This CDR3 is 15 amino acids long. Trimming took 4 bases from V and 6 from J; bases not matched to a gene: 10. Germline-derived CDR1 and CDR2 are SGHNT and YYREEE (reference sequence). In DNA form, the CDR3 reads TGTGCCAGCAGCGCCTCCGGGACAGGGGCTCGCGAGCAGTACTTC. As protein: CASSASGTGAREQYF.

This rearrangement joins TRBV7-9 to TRBJ2-3; 8 positions agree with TRBD1. Unmatched junction bases numbered 9, after V lost 4 bases and J lost 6 bases. The CDR3 totals 15 residues. CDR1 SEHNR and CDR2 FQNEAQ come from the germline V gene (reference sequence). The DNA of the CDR3 is TGTGCCAGCAGCTCCACTCGACAGGGGAGGGATACGCAGTATTTT. It yields the protein CASSSTRQGRDTQYF.

A few counts support this clone. V is TRBV5-3 and J is TRBJ1-6; D unclear. TRBV5-3 is placed among ORFs of uncertain function. Trimming removed 3 bases at V and 5 bases at J, with 9 bases between. This CDR3 is 14 amino acids long. CDR3 in amino acids: CARSSVEHNSPLHF. The CDR3, as DNA: TGTGCCAGAAGCTCGGTAGAGCATAATTCACCCCTCCACTTT.

The CDR3 region is CASSVEGGNQPQHF. CDR3 nucleotides: TGTGCCAGCAGCGTAGAGGGAGGCAATCAGCCCCAGCATTTT. The rearrangement links TRBV9 to TRBJ1-5; D remains ambiguous. Germline CDR1 SGDLS, CDR2 YYNGEE. This CDR3 contains 14 residues. V dropped 0 bases and J dropped 2 bases, with 6 bases sitting between them.

The rearrangement links TRBV2 to TRBJ2-5; TRBD1 might be the D (6 bases). Deletions cut 11 bases from V and 5 bases from J, with 21 bases between. The CDR3 consists of 14 residues. Germline CDR1 SNHLY, CDR2 FYNNEI. The CDR3, as DNA: TGTGCCGCCAAACTACGGACAGTCGGGGAGACCCAGTACTTC. Its translation: CAAKLRTVGETQYF.

The rearrangement uses TRBV20-1 and TRBJ2-5; D unresolved. Germline CDR1 is DFQATT and CDR2 is SNEGSKA (reference sequence). The CDR3 loop spans 11 amino acids. Trimming cost V 4 bases and J 1 base, with 4 bases left between them. This CDR3 reads CSANSQETQYF. As DNA, the CDR3 is TGCAGTGCTAATAGCCAAGAGACCCAGTACTTC.

CDR3 amino acids: CASRTPGQGSETQYF. In DNA, the CDR3 is TGCGCCAGCAGAACCCCGGGACAGGGTTCGGAGACCCAGTACTTC. The J gene is TRBJ2-5, the V gene TRBV5-1; TRBD1 aligns across 9 bases. After removal of 5 bases from V and 5 bases from J, the junction contained 10 bases not matched to a gene. Looked up from germline, CDR1 is SGHRS and CDR2 is YFSETQ. The CDR3 covers 15 residues. The variable domain in full, completed from reference TRBV5-1 and TRBJ2-5, reads KAGVTQTPRYLIKTRGQQVTLSCSPISGHRSVSWYQQTPGQGLQFLFEYFSETQRNKGNFPGRFSGRQFSNSRSEMNVSTLELGDSALYLCASRTPGQGSETQYFGPGTRLLVL.

V gene TRBV5-1 combines with J gene TRBJ2-2; D ambiguous. V was shortened by 4 bases and J by 7 bases, with 14 bases between the two germline ends. Germline V gene data show CDR1 as SGHRS and CDR2 as YFSETQ. The length of the CDR3 is 14 residues. CDR3 bases: TGCGCCAGCAGCCTAGGTTTGTCGAGCGGGGAGCTGTTTTTT. Amino acid sequence: CASSLGLSSGELFF.

The chain links TRBV2 to TRBJ1-2; 10 positions match TRBD1. CDR1 is SNHLY, CDR2 FYNNEI, per germline. Trimming removed 5 bases from V and 6 bases from J; junction bases left unmatched: 6. CDR3 size: 14 residues. CDR3 region: CASSRTGGVNGYTF. For the CDR3, the DNA is TGTGCCAGCAGTAGGACAGGGGGTGTAAATGGCTACACCTTC.

The chain combines TRBV18 with TRBJ1-4; no definite D call. V was trimmed by 6 bases and J by 2 bases, leaving 10 bases between them. CDR3 size: 14 residues. From germline, CDR1 is KGHSH and CDR2 LQKENI. The chain's CDR3 is CASSRGGTNEKLFF. Here the CDR3 DNA reads TGTGCCAGCTCCCGTGGCGGGACTAATGAAAAACTGTTTTTT.

This clone was counted only a few times. The rearrangement links TRBV4-2 to TRBJ1-2; TRBD1 matches at 9 bases. CDR3 length: 14 amino acids. Losses at the gene ends were 4 bases for V and 4 bases for J; bases not matched to a gene: 4. From germline, CDR1 is LGHNA and CDR2 YNFKEQ. DNA for the CDR3: TGTGCCAGCAGCCCTCGACAGGGGGGCTATGGCTACACCTTC. This translates into CASSPRQGGYGYTF.